This is a list of T cell receptor beta chains from one sample in a study of PD-1 blockade in classical Hodgkin lymphoma. Produced via immunoSEQ multiplex PCR; TCRdb's table is partial and in-frame only. The data show approximately 22,000 clones, with less than 75% seen just once and 1% to 1.5% held by the top ten. The input for sequencing was CD4+ T cells from blood, taken before the fourth cycle of nivolumab. The source is a human donor with classical Hodgkin lymphoma. CDR3s include the opening cysteine and the closing phenylalanine or tryptophan. The D gene is left open where the match is weak. A row's size may be missing; if present it is once, few, many or a size class.

>TRBV30|NA|NA|TRBJ1-1
TGTGCCTGGAGTGATAACCCAGGTTTTAGCACTGAAGCTTTCTTT
CAWSDNPGFSTEAFF
>TRBV5-1|NA|NA|TRBJ1-6
TGCGCCAGCAGCTTGGCCGGGTACAATTCACCCCTCCACTTT
CASSLAGYNSPLHF
>TRBV19|NA|TRBD1|TRBJ1-2
TGTGCCAGTAGTATGGACAGGGAGGACTATGGCTACACCTTC
CASSMDREDYGYTF
>TRBV9|NA|NA|TRBJ2-3
TGTGCCAGCAGCGCGGTGGGGGATACGCAGTATTTT
CASSAVGDTQYF
>TRBV7-2|NA|NA|TRBJ1-1
TGTGCCAGCAGCTTAGAGGGGAACACTGAAGCTTTCTTT
CASSLEGNTEAFF
>TRBV29-1|few|NA|TRBJ1-2
TGCAGCGTCGAAGTGCGTACGTGGGGATACGTGGGTGGCTACACCTTC
CSVEVRTWGYVGGYTF
>TRBV11-2|NA|TRBD2|TRBJ2-7
TGTGCCAGCAGCTTAGACCCGGGGGAGGGTTACGAGCAGTACTTC
CASSLDPGEGYEQYF
>TRBV28|NA|NA|TRBJ2-1
TGTGCCAGCAGTTCCGGGACTGACCTATACAATGAGCAGTTCTTC
CASSSGTDLYNEQFF
>TRBV11-2|NA|NA|TRBJ2-7
TGTGCCAGCAGCTTAGTACGGGTAGGCGAGCAGTACTTC
CASSLVRVGEQYF
>TRBV15|NA|TRBD1|TRBJ1-5
TGTGCCACCAGGATGGAGGGACAGGGGTATCAGCCCCAGCATTTT
CATRMEGQGYQPQHF
>TRBV7-2|NA|NA|TRBJ2-5
TGTGCCAGCAAATTAGGAGGGGCCAGGGAGACCCAGTACTTC
CASKLGGARETQYF
>TRBV27|NA|TRBD1|TRBJ1-2
TGTGCCAGCAGTTCCTTTCCGGGACAGGGAGATGGCTACACCTTC
CASSSFPGQGDGYTF
>TRBV5-4|NA|TRBD2|TRBJ2-1
TGTGCCAGCAGCCTCCCGCCTAGCGGGGATTACAATGAGCAGTTCTTC
CASSLPPSGDYNEQFF
>TRBV5-5|NA|NA|TRBJ1-1
TGTGCCAGCAGCTTGTTGGTGGGGACGGAAGCTTTCTTT
CASSLLVGTEAFF